This TCR beta chain was retrieved from a study of blood T cell repertoires in COVID-19. This clone occurred a few times. Generated by immunoSEQ multiplex PCR, the TCRdb table keeps only in-frame clones and is missing some. The table lists more than 200,000 clones, approximately 90% of them singletons. V lost 7 bases to trimming and J lost 5 bases; unmatched junction nucleotides: 4. Per the germline V gene, CDR1 is LNHDA and CDR2 is SQIVND (reference sequence). The CDR3 sequence is 14 residues long. The sequenced sample was PBMCs or T cells enriched from blood (not recorded which). This chain joins TRBV19 and TRBJ2-4; 11 nucleotides agree with TRBD2. This receptor was obtained from a man aged 35 to 55 who had recovered from COVID-19. The CDR3 reads CASTPGLAENIQYF. For the CDR3, the DNA is TGTGCCAGTACCCCGGGACTAGCGGAAAACATTCAGTACTTC.